A single T cell receptor beta chain is shown here with its context. Its antigen is currently unknown. The template was total RNA from whole blood, with no T cell sorting. These data are taken from a study of monozygotic twins with inflammatory bowel disease. The study, taken as a whole, reports: Comparison of concordant versus discordant twins revealed no difference in repertoire similarity, possibly due to limited power. No discrimination was achieved between different T cell subtypes. Patients with IBD had less TCRbeta diversity (inverse Simpson) than their healthy co-twins.

From germline, CDR1 is MGHRA and CDR2 YSYEKL. This CDR3 comprises 15 residues. TCRdb reprocessed the 5' RACE reads and keeps a single row for each CDR3 protein, giving no DNA. The record lists approximately 150,000 distinct CDR3 sequences, of which the ten most abundant hold approximately 7%. The material sequenced was blood. The chain links TRBV4-1 to TRBJ1-4; lacking DNA, the TRBD1 call made by TCRdb goes unchecked. This receptor was identified in a human donor with ulcerative colitis or Crohn's disease, or a healthy co-twin of an affected twin (not recorded which). CDR3 sequence reads: CASSQVVGAGEKLFF.